The text below deals with one T cell receptor beta chain. The sample belongs to a study of control samples from healthy donors and cancer patients. Clones were sequenced by immunoSEQ multiplex PCR, and TCRdb holds only the in-frame ones, with some missing. This sample yields about 140,000 clones, of which 80% to 95% are seen a single time; 3% to 3.5% belongs to the top ten. Sequenced sample: blood. The clonotype originates from a man between 25 and 39 years old in good health.

The CDR3 is CASSFRQSGGTEAFF. CDR3 DNA sequence: TGCGCCAGCAGCTTCCGCCAGAGTGGGGGCACTGAAGCTTTCTTT. The rearrangement uses TRBV5-1 and TRBJ1-1; D may be TRBD1 (5 bases). Germline values: CDR1 SGHRS, CDR2 YFSETQ. V lost 2 bases to trimming and J lost 4 bases, with 15 bases between them. The CDR3 loop spans 15 amino acids.